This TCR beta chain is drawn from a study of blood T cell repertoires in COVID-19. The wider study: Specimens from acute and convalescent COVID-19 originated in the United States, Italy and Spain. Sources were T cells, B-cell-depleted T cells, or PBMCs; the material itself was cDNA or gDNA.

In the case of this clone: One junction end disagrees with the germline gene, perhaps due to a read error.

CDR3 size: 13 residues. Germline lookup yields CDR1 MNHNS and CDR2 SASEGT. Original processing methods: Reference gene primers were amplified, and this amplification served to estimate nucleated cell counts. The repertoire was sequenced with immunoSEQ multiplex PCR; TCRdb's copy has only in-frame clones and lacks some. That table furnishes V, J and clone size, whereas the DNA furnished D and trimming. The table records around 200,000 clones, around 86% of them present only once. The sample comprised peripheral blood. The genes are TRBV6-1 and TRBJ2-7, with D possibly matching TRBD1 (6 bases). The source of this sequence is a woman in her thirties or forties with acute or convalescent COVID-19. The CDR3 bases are TGTGCCAGCAGGGAAGGGACATACTACGAGCAGTACTTC. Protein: CASREGTYYEQYF.